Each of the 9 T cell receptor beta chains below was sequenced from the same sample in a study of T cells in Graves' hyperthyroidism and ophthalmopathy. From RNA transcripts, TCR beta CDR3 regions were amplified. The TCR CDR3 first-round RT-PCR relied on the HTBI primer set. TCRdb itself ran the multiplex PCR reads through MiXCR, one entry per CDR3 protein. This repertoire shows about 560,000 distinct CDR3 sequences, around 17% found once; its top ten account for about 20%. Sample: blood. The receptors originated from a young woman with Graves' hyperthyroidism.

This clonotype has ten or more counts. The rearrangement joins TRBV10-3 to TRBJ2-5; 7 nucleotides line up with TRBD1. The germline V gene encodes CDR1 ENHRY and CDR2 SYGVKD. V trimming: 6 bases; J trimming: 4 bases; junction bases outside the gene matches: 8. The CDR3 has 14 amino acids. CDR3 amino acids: CAISREGGAETQYF. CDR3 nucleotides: TGTGCCATCAGCCGGGAAGGGGGCGCAGAGACCCAGTACTTC.

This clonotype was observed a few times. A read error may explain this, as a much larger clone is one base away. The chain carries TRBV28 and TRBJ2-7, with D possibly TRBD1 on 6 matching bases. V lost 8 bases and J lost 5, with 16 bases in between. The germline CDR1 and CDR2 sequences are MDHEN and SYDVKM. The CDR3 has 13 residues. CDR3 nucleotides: TGTGCCAGCCTTAGGGCAGGGGACCACGAGCAGTACTTC. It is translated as CASLRAGDHEQYF.

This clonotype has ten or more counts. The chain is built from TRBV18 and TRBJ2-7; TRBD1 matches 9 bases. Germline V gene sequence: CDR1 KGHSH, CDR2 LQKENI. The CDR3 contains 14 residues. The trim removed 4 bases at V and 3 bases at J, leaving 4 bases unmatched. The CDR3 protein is CASSLRTGDYEQYF. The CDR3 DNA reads TGTGCCAGCTCACTTCGGACAGGGGACTACGAGCAGTACTTC.

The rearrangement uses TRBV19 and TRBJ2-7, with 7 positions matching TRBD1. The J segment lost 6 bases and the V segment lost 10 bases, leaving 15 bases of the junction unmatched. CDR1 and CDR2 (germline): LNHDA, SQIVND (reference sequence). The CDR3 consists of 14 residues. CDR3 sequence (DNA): TGTGCCACCGAGTTCAACAGGGGAAGTGGCGAGCAGTACTTC. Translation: CATEFNRGSGEQYF.

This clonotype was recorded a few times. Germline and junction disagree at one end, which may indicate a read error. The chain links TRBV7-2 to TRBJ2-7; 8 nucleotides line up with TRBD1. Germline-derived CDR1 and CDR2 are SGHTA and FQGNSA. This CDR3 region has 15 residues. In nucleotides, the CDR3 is TGTGCCAGCAGCTTAGGACAGGGGTACTCCTGCGAGCAGTACTTC. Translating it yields CASSLGQGYSCEQYF.

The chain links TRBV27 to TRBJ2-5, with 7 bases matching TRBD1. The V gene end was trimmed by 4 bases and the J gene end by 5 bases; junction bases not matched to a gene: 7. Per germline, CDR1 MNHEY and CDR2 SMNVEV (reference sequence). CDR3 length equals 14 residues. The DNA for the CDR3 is TGTGCCAGCAGTTCCCCCACAGGGGAGGAGACCCAGTACTTC. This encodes CASSSPTGEETQYF.

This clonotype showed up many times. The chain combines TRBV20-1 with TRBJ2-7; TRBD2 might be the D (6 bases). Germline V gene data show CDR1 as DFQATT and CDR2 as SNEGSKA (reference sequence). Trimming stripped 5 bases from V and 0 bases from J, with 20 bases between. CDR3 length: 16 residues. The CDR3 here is CSAGVPGVAASYEQYF. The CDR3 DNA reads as TGCAGTGCTGGGGTACCGGGGGTAGCGGCCTCCTACGAGCAGTACTTC.

The CDR3 DNA reads TGTGCCAGCAGTTTAGAGGGCAGGCCACCCCTCCACTTT. Translated: CASSLEGRPPLHF. The J gene is TRBJ1-6, the V gene TRBV28, with no clear D. Germline V gives CDR1 MDHEN, CDR2 SYDVKM. Trimming pared 2 bases from V and 11 bases from J, leaving 10 bases between. CDR3 length: 13 amino acids.

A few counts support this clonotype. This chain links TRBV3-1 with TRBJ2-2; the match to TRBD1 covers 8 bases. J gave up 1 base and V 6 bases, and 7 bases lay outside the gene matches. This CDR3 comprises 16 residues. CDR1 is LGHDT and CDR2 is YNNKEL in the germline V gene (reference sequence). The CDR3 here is CASRYQGARNTGELFF. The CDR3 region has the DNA TGTGCCAGCAGATACCAGGGGGCTAGGAACACCGGGGAGCTGTTTTTT.